This passage covers 10 T cell receptor beta chains from one sample sequenced in a study of blood T cell repertoires in COVID-19. Method: immunoSEQ multiplex PCR; TCRdb's copy keeps in-frame clones and lacks some. This table holds roughly 200,000 clones, around 82% found once. Sequenced: peripheral blood. The receptors originated from a man aged 50 to 60 with active or convalescent COVID-19.

The chain recombines TRBV5-8 with TRBJ2-7, with 7 positions matching TRBD1. The CDR3 is made up of 14 amino acids. Losses at the gene ends were 4 bases for V and 4 bases for J; bases not matched to a gene: 8. The germline V gene encodes CDR1 SGHTS and CDR2 YDEGEE. CDR3 residues: CASSPGFRGYEQYF. The DNA for the CDR3 is TGTGCCAGCAGCCCAGGTTTCAGGGGGTACGAGCAGTACTTC.

The chain is built from TRBV6-6 and TRBJ1-6; no definite D call. Trimming left V 0 bases short and J 7 bases short, with 10 bases between. CDR3 length equals 15 residues. CDR1 MNHNY and CDR2 SVGAGI come from the germline V gene (reference sequence). The CDR3 is CASSYSTGSNSPLHF. The DNA for the CDR3 is TGTGCCAGCAGTTACTCGACGGGTAGCAATTCACCCCTCCACTTT.

The V and J genes are TRBV12-3 or TRBV12-4 and TRBJ1-1; D ambiguous. There are 13 residues in the CDR3. Deletions cut 7 bases from V and 3 bases from J, with 12 bases between. CDR3 protein: CASTLQRDTEAFF. The DNA for the CDR3 is TGTGCCAGCACCCTCCAGCGCGACACTGAAGCTTTCTTT.

The J gene is TRBJ1-4, the V gene TRBV19, with unresolved D. The germline CDR1 and CDR2 sequences are LNHDA and SQIVND (reference sequence). Between the trimmed V and J ends, which lost 5 bases and 8 bases, there was a span of 15 bases. This CDR3 is 14 amino acids long. CDR3 sequence: CASSETTRREKLFF. The CDR3 nucleotides read TGTGCCAGTAGTGAAACTACACGTCGAGAAAAACTGTTTTTT.

This clone was seen once. The rearrangement joins TRBV6-5 to TRBJ1-4, with 9 bases lining up with TRBD1. The germline V gene has CDR1 MNHEY and CDR2 SVGAGI. With V trimmed by 5 bases and J by 4 bases, 2 bases remained unmatched. The length of the CDR3 is 14 residues. This CDR3 reads CASSNRGRNEKLFF. CDR3 DNA sequence: TGTGCCAGCAGTAACAGGGGGCGTAATGAAAAACTGTTTTTT.

The gene calls are TRBV19 and TRBJ2-2; 10 positions agree with TRBD2. CDR3 length: 16 amino acids. CDR1 and CDR2 from the germline V gene are LNHDA and SQIVND (reference sequence). Germline trimming cut 4 bases from V and 4 bases from J; bases unmatched to any gene: 6. CDR3 in DNA: TGTGCCAGTAGTAGACCGGGACTAGCGACCACCGGGGAGCTGTTTTTT. This sequence encodes CASSRPGLATTGELFF. Based on the CDR3 plus reference TRBV19 and TRBJ2-2, the full variable domain is DGGITQSPKYLFRKEGQNVTLSCEQNLNHDAMYWYRQDPGQGLRLIYYSQIVNDFQKGDIAEGYSVSREKKESFPLTVTSAQKNPTAFYLCASSRPGLATTGELFFGEGSRLTVL.

The chain carries TRBV7-2 and TRBJ2-2; TRBD1 might be the D (7 bases). Between the trimmed V and J ends, which lost 5 bases and 2 bases, there was a span of 12 bases. CDR1 is SGHTA, CDR2 FQGNSA, per germline. CDR3 length: 15 amino acids. For the CDR3, the DNA is TGTGCCAGCAGCCCCCAGGGGGGCAACACCGGGGAGCTGTTTTTT. Residues: CASSPQGGNTGELFF.

The rearrangement uses TRBV5-5 and TRBJ1-6; 8 bases align to TRBD1. V lost 4 bases, J lost 11 bases, and 11 bases stayed unmatched. Germline V CDR1 and CDR2: SGHKS, YYEKEE (reference sequence). The CDR3 is made up of 15 amino acids. The CDR3 nucleotides are TGTGCCAGCAGCCCGACAGGGGAACGCAGGGCACCCCTCCACTTT. As protein: CASSPTGERRAPLHF.

The gene calls are TRBV30 and TRBJ1-2; D is unresolved. Trimming took 0 bases from V and 7 from J, leaving 15 bases between them. The germline V gene has CDR1 GTSNPN and CDR2 SVGIG (reference sequence). The CDR3 is made up of 14 amino acids. The CDR3 is CAWSVGGGRGGYTF. The CDR3 coding sequence is TGTGCCTGGAGTGTAGGAGGAGGGCGGGGTGGCTACACCTTC.

With regard to this clone: This sample includes further DNA sequences coding for the same CDR3. The chain uses TRBV7-2 and TRBJ1-1, with D uncertain. The CDR3 is 13 residues long. Germline assignment: CDR1 SGHTA and CDR2 FQGNSA. V was cut by 1 base and J by 4 bases, with 7 bases left in between. This CDR3 reads CASSLEEFTEAFF. DNA of the CDR3: TGTGCCAGCAGCTTAGAAGAGTTCACTGAAGCTTTCTTT.